This record covers a single TCR beta chain. No antigen is known for it. A single record per CDR3 protein comes from TCRdb applying MiXCR to the RT-PCR reads. The profile covers hundreds of thousands of distinct CDR3 sequences, with 12% to 15% appearing a single time and 7.6% taken by the ten largest. This sample was taken from a study of response to subunit inactivated influenza vaccine. General observations from the study: The authors suggested that few new T cells are recruited per seasonal influenza vaccination.

The CDR3 sequence is 12 residues long. The ends were cut back, 10 bases at V and 4 bases at J, with 10 bases in the middle. CDR1 is LNHDA and CDR2 is SQIVND in the germline V gene (reference sequence). This sequence originates from a man aged 50 or older who received an inactivated influenza vaccine. Source: PBMCs from blood, taken 14 days before vaccination. The rearrangement joins TRBV19 to TRBJ2-2; no reliable D call. CDR3 in DNA: TGTGCCACCACCTGGGGCACCGGGGAGCTGTTTTTT. Its protein product is CATTWGTGELFF.